This T cell receptor (beta chain) was found in a study of blood T cells in healthy people across ages (dated by TCRdb to between 2014 and 2017). Background for the entire study: Template switching captured roughly one uniquely barcoded TCR beta cDNA molecule per two T cells in model experiments. The study analyzed two additional independent replicas of 1 million unique cDNA reads from the same blood draw for two donors, one aged 18 to 30 and one aged 80 or older. Using deep sequencing normalized with unique cDNA molecular identifiers, the study measured how TCR beta repertoire diversity changes with age. The donors were split into four age groups: young (average around 15 years), middle-aged (roughly 42), aged (around 67) and long-lived (roughly 77).

This clonotype was counted only a few times. The clone's antigen remains unknown. The sample holds no much larger clone one base away, and base qualities are not on file. Libraries came from 5' RACE. Sequencing was carried out with an Illumina HiSeq 2500. The second PCR ran for roughly 7 to 12 cycles and used a J-beta primer mix along with a sample-barcoded 5' primer. A template-switch 5' adaptor carrying 12 random nucleotides introduced a unique molecular identifier onto each TCR beta cDNA molecule. Each sample yielded at least 2.5 million CDR3-containing paired-end reads. All of the RNA was converted into first-strand cDNA using the Mint cDNA synthesis kit, with a TRBC-specific oligonucleotide serving as the primer. After uracil-DNA glycosylase treatment, a first 18-cycle PCR used universal primers M1SS and BC2_uni_R on all cDNA. On the authors' methods: For normalization, 1 million high-quality reads, each with a distinct molecular identifier, were randomly selected from each sample. Instead of being binned into consensus sequences, reads with shared molecular identifiers were discarded. MiTCR, with a Q25 quality threshold and the strictest error-elimination algorithm, was used for CDR3 identification, clonotype clustering and error correction. A nonparametric unseen species model with Euler transformation was used to estimate lower-bound total TCR beta diversity. TCRdb took the public reads, trimmed them with fastp at Q25, ran MiXCR for clone calling and kept in-frame beta chains. Each CDR3 protein appears once, grouped with its most common genes and DNA. The V and J calls reflect TCRdb's pipeline rather than the authors' work. The table for this sample lists more than 900,000 distinct CDR3 sequences; roughly a quarter of them were counted only once. 0.65% to 0.95% of the sample lies in the top ten.

The donors were roughly 40 Caucasian individuals from Russia, aged roughly 6 to 100 years, who were systemically healthy. Approximately 9.7 milliliters of peripheral blood were drawn from each donor into EDTA-treated Vacutainer tubes. Ficoll-Paque density-gradient centrifugation was used to isolate PBMCs, with at least 7 million per sample. Trizol reagent was used to extract total RNA from the PBMCs, yielding at least 6 micrograms per sample. For every donor, an aliquot of PBMCs went through flow cytometry to measure the percentages of naive CD45RAhigh/CD27high T cells. Broader findings and caveats from the paper: Compared with the aged group, more naive CD4+ T cells, fewer expanded clones and increased TCR diversity were shown by the long-lived group, suggesting age selection. The percentage of naive T cells measured by flow cytometry correlated strongly with observed TCR beta diversity. Bulk unsorted PBMC profiling prevented conclusive comparison of naive and antigen-experienced compartments. As age increased, observed TCR beta diversity per million T cells dropped in a roughly linear way, and a significant reduction was already evident by age around 41. Because the CMV infection status of the donors was unknown, age-related changes in expanded clonotypes may potentially have been confounded. Estimates of total diversity based on one million sequenced T cells were regarded as lower bounds and as underestimates.

The CDR3 sequence holds 12 residues, the cysteine and phenylalanine included. CDR3 DNA is the only sequence kept; it has 36 bases, read in frame from the first base. The germline ends are 6 bases apart after V is trimmed by 3 bases and J by 3 bases. Via the germline V gene (reference sequence), CDR1 is WNHNN and CDR2 SYGVQD. This sample also appeared in a second study, on T cells of mothers and their children. The second study's paper adds: The donors were nine systemically healthy Caucasian individuals, made up of three mothers and their six children. cDNA synthesis used all of the extracted RNA, with 1.5 ug of RNA in each 15 ul reaction. In the second PCR, sample barcodes and 2-4 random nucleotides were introduced via the M1S primer. More than 8 million TCR beta CDR3 reads were obtained from each mother, and approximately 3 million reads were obtained from each child. Thymic selection similarly shapes TCR recombination output in related and unrelated pairs, with minor effect from inherited differences. Normalized repertoire overlap was always slightly but never significantly higher in related than unrelated mother-child pairs. No persistent microchimeric T cell clones were detected, at a sensitivity of approximately 90 clones per million clonotypes. In the study, deep NGS was used to compare the TCR beta repertoires of mothers and children, and features distinguishing related mother-child pairs from unrelated individuals were sought. The mean age was 40 +/- 4 years for the mothers and approximately 11 +/- 4 years for the children. After adapters were ligated using NEBNext reagents, the libraries underwent 100+100 nt paired-end sequencing on an Illumina HiSeq 2000. To avoid cross-contamination, the mother libraries and the child libraries were prepared a month apart and sequenced in separate runs. Each donor had between roughly 450,000 and 2,100,000 distinct TCR beta clonotypes identified. Naive TCR beta clonotypes were estimated from low-frequency clonotypes matched to each donor's FACS-determined naive share, without sorting.

The V gene is TRBV10-1 and the J gene is TRBJ2-7; the D gene is unclear. The source is a girl aged 2 to 9 in good health. Sequencing was carried out using blood. The DNA reads as follows: TGCGCCAGCAGTGAATCATTCTACGAGCAGTACTTC. This encodes CASSESFYEQYF.